Ten or more counts support the clone carrying this TCR beta chain. Its specificity is not known. TCRdb re-analysed the 5' RACE reads in MiXCR, keeping a single row per CDR3 protein. The table shows 690,000 or so distinct CDR3 sequences, with 5.5% to 6.5% occurring only once. The sample belongs to a study of identical twins. Overall study results and limits: For out-of-frame beta sequences, excess twin sharing was weaker.

This clonotype originated in a man between 18 and 29 years old in good health. The sequenced sample was naive T cells sorted from blood.

This CDR3 is CSAHPPGQGLRGTEAFF. CDR3 nucleotide sequence: TGCAGTGCCCACCCCCCGGGACAGGGCCTCCGAGGCACTGAAGCTTTCTTT. This chain connects TRBV20-1 to TRBJ1-1, with 9 bases that match TRBD1. Looked up from germline, CDR1 is DFQATT and CDR2 is SNEGSKA (reference sequence). V trimming: 6 bases; J trimming: 4 bases; junction bases outside the gene matches: 18. The CDR3 spans 17 residues.